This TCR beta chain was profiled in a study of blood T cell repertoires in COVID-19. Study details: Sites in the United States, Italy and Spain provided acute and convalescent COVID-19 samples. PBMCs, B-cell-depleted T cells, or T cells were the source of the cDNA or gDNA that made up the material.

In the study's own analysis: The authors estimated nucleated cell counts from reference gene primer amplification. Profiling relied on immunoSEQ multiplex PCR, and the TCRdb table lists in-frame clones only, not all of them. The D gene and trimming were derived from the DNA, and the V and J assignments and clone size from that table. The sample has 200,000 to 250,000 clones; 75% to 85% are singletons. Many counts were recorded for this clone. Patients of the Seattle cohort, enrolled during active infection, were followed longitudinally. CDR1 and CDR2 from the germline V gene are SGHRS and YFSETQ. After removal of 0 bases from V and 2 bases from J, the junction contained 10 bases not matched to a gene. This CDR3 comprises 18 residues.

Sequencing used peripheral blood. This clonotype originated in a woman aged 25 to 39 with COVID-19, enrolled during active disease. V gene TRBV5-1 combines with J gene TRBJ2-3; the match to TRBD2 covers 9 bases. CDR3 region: CASSLGSSGMTYTDTQYF. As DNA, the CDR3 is TGCGCCAGCAGCTTGGGTTCTAGCGGGATGACCTACACAGATACGCAGTATTTT.